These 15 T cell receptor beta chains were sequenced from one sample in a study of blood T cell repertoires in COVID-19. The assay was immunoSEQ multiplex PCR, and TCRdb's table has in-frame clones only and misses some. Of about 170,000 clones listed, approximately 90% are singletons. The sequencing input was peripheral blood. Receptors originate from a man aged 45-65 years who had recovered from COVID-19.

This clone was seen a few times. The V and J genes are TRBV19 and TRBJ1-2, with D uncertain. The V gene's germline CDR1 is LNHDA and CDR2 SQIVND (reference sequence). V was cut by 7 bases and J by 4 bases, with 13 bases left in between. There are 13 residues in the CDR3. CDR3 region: CASTKGGLYGYTF. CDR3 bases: TGTGCCAGTACCAAAGGAGGGCTCTATGGCTACACCTTC.

The CDR3 DNA reads TGTGCCAGCAGCTTAAGACACTCCAGGGAGACCCAGTACTTC. Its protein is CASSLRHSRETQYF. The chain uses TRBV7-3 and TRBJ2-5, with D unresolved. The CDR3 extends over 14 amino acids. From germline, CDR1 is SGHTA and CDR2 FQGTGA. The V and J ends lost 1 base and 5 bases respectively, with 11 bases between them.

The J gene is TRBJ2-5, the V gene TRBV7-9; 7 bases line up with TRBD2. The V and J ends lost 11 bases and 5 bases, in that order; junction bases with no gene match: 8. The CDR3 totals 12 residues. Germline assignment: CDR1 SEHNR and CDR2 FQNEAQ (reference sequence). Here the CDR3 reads CAASGGTETQYF. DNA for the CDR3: TGTGCCGCGTCGGGGGGAACGGAGACCCAGTACTTC.

The CDR3 DNA sequence: TGCGCCAGCAGCCAAGGCCAGTTCGGGTATCAGCCCCAGCATTTT. Its protein is CASSQGQFGYQPQHF. V is TRBV4-1 and J is TRBJ1-5; no clear D gene. The CDR3 is 15 amino acids. Germline V gene sequence: CDR1 MGHRA, CDR2 YSYEKL. Between the trimmed V and J ends, which lost 1 base and 5 bases, there was a span of 12 bases.

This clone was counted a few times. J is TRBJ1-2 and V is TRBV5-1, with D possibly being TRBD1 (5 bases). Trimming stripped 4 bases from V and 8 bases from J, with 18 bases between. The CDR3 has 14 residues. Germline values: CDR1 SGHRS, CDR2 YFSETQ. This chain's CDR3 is CASSAGPIRGGYTF. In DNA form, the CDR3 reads TGCGCCAGCAGCGCGGGACCTATCCGGGGGGGCTACACCTTC.

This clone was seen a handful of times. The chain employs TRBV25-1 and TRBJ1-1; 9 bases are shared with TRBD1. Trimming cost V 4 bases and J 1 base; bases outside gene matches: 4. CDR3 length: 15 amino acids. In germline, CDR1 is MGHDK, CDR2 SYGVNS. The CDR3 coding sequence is TGTGCCAGCAGTGTTCGACAGGGGGGGAACACTGAAGCTTTCTTT. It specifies CASSVRQGGNTEAFF. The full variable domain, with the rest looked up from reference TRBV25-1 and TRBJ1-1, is EADIYQTPRYLVIGTGKKITLECSQTMGHDKMYWYQQDPGMELHLIHYSYGVNSTEKGDLSSESTVSRIRTEHFPLTLESARPSHTSQYLCASSVRQGGNTEAFFGQGTRLTVV.

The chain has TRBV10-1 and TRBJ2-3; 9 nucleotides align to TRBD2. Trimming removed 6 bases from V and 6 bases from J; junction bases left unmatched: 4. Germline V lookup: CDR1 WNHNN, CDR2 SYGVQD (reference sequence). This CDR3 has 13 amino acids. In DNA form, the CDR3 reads TGCGCCAGCAGAGGGGCGGGGGGGGATACGCAGTATTTT. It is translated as CASRGAGGDTQYF.

The CDR3 nucleotides are TGTGCCAGCAGTTTCGACGGGTCCGAGCAGTACTTC. As protein: CASSFDGSEQYF. The V gene is TRBV27, the J gene TRBJ2-7, with D hard to call. V shed 3 bases and J shed 6 bases, with 9 bases lying between them. The germline CDR1 and CDR2 sequences are MNHEY and SMNVEV (reference sequence). The CDR3 length is 12 residues.

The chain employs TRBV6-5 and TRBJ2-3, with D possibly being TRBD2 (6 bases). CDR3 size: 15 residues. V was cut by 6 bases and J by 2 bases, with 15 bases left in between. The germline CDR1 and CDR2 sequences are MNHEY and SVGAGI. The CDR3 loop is CASSLLAESTDTQYF. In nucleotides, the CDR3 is TGTGCCAGCAGCCTACTAGCTGAGTCCACAGATACGCAGTATTTT.

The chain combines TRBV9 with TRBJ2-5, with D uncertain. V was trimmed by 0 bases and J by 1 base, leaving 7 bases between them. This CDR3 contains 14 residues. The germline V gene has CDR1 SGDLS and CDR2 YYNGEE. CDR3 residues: CASSVAPSQETQYF. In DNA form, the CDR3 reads TGTGCCAGCAGCGTAGCTCCCAGCCAAGAGACCCAGTACTTC.

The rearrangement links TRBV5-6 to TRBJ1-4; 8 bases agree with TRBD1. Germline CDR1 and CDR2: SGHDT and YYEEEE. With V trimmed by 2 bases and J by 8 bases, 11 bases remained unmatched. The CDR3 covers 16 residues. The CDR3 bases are TGTGCCAGCAGCTTAAATTCCAGGGGGCCGGGCGAAAAACTGTTTTTT. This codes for CASSLNSRGPGEKLFF.

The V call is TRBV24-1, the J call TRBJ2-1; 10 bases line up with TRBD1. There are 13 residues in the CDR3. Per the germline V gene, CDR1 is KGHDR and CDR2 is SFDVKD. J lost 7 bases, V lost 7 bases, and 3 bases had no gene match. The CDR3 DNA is TGTGCCACCAGATCGGGACAGGGGAATGAGCAGTTCTTC. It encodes CATRSGQGNEQFF.

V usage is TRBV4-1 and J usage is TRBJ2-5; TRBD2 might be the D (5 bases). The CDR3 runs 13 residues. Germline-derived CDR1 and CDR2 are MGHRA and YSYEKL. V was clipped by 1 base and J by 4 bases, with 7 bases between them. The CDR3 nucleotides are TGCGCCAGCAGCCAAGCTGGACTAGAGACCCAGTACTTC. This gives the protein CASSQAGLETQYF.

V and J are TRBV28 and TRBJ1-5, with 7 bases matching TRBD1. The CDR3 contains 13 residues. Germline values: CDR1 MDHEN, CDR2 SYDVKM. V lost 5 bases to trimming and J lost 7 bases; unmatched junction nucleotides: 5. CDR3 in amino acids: CASSNRGRQPQHF. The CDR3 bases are TGTGCCAGCAGTAATAGGGGGCGGCAGCCCCAGCATTTT.

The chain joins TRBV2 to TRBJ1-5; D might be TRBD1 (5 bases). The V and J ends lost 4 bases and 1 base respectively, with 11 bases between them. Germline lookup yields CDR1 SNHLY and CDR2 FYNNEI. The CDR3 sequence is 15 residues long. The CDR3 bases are TGTGCCAGCAGTGTGGGCAGGGCCAGCAATCAGCCCCAGCATTTT. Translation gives CASSVGRASNQPQHF.